This paragraph reports one T cell receptor (beta chain). The antigen is not known. The data were taken from a study of T cells in Graves' hyperthyroidism and ophthalmopathy. Findings and caveats of the study: Most expanded thyroid clonotypes above 0.001 recurred in blood.

Amplification of TCR beta CDR3 regions was performed using RNA transcripts as template. Using the HTBI primer set, a first-round RT-PCR was run on the TCR CDR3. TCRdb independently ran MiXCR on the multiplex PCR reads; one entry per CDR3 protein. Found here are nearly 600,000 distinct CDR3 sequences, roughly 14% of them singletons; the top ten hold less than 6%. Germline V gives CDR1 DFQATT, CDR2 SNEGSKA (reference sequence). Trimming at V came to 6 bases and at J to 2 bases, leaving 6 bases not matched to a gene. There are 13 residues in the CDR3. This receptor was identified in a woman in her 30s with Graves' hyperthyroidism that later progressed to Graves' ophthalmopathy. The chain uses TRBV20-1 and TRBJ1-2, with 7 bases aligning to TRBD1. Input material: blood. CDR3 nucleotides: TGCAGTGCCCCGGGACAGCGGAACTATGGCTACACCTTC. This gives the protein CSAPGQRNYGYTF.